This TCR beta chain was recorded in a study of CD8 T cells in Susac syndrome. When the RNA was reverse transcribed, random hexamers were used with an input of about 0.45 to 1 ug. The authors amplified TCR beta CDR3 across 54 Vbeta and 13 Jbeta using immunoSEQ multiplex PCR. TCRdb re-analysed the immunoSEQ multiplex PCR reads in MiXCR, keeping a single row per CDR3 protein. Counted here are about 280,000 distinct CDR3 sequences, approximately 85% occurring once; the ten biggest clones make up approximately 0.11%. Germline V gives CDR1 SGHDT, CDR2 YYEEEE. This CDR3 is 12 amino acids long. The V end was cut by 0 bases, the J end by 8 bases, with 8 bases between.

The receptor's source is a human donor with multiple sclerosis. Sequencing used CD8+ T cells from PBMCs. This sequence joins TRBV5-6 and TRBJ1-2, with a weak D call TRBD1 (6 bases). The CDR3 sequence is CASSLVQGGYTF. The CDR3 bases are TGTGCCAGCAGCTTGGTTCAGGGGGGCTACACCTTC.